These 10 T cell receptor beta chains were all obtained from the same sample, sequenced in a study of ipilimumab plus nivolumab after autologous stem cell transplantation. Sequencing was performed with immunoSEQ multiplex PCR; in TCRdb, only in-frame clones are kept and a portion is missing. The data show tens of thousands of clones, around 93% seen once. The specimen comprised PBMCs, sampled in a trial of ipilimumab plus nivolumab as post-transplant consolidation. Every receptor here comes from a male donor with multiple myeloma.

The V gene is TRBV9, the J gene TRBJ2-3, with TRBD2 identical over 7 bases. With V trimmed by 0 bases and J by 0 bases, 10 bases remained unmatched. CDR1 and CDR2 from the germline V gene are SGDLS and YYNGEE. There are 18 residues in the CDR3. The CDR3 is CASSVDPLQRGSTDTQYF. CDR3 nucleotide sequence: TGTGCCAGCAGCGTAGACCCCCTCCAGCGGGGAAGCACAGATACGCAGTATTTT.

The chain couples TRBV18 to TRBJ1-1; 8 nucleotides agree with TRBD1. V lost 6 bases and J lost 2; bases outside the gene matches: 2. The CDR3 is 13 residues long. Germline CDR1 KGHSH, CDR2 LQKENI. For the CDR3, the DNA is TGTGCCAGCTCGGGACAGGAAAACACTGAAGCTTTCTTT. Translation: CASSGQENTEAFF.

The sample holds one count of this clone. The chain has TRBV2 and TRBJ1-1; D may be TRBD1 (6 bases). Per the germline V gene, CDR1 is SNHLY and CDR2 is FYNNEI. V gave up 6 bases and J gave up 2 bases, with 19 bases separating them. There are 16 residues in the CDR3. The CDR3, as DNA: TGTGCCAGCAGGAGGACAGCTTCGAACATCAACACTGAAGCTTTCTTT. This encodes CASRRTASNINTEAFF.

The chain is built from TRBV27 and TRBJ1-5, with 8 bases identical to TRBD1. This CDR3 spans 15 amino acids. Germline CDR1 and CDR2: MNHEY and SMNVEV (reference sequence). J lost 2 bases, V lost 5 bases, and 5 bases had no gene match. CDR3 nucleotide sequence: TGTGCCAGCAGTGGACAGGGAGCTCGCAATCAGCCCCAGCATTTT. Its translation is CASSGQGARNQPQHF.

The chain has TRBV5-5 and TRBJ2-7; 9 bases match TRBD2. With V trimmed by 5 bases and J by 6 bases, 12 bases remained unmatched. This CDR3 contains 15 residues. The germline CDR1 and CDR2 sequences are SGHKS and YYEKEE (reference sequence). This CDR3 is CASSQPGLAIAEQYF. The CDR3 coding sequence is TGTGCCAGCAGTCAGCCTGGACTAGCGATTGCCGAGCAGTACTTC.

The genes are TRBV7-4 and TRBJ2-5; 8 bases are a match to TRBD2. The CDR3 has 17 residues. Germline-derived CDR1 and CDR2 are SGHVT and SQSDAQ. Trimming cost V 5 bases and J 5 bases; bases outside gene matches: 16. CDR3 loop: CASSRPSPRGAWETQYF. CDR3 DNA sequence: TGTGCCAGCAGCCGACCCTCCCCGCGGGGGGCCTGGGAGACCCAGTACTTC. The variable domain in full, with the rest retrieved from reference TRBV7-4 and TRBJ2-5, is GAGVSQSPRYKVAKRGRDVALRCDSISGHVTLYWYRQTLGQGSEVLTYSQSDAQRDKSGRPSGRFSAERPERSVSTLKIQRTEQGDSAVYLCASSRPSPRGAWETQYFGPGTRLLVL.

CDR3 sequence (DNA): TGTGCCAGCAGGGAACCCGAATCACCCCTCCACTTT. Protein: CASREPESPLHF. The V call is TRBV28, the J call TRBJ1-6, with D hard to call. Trimming left V 6 bases short and J 10 bases short, with 10 bases between. Germline CDR1 and CDR2: MDHEN and SYDVKM. The CDR3 runs to 12 residues.

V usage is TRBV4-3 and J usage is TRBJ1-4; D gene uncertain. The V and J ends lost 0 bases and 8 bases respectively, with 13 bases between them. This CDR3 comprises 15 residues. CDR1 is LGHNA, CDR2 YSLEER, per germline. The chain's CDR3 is CASSQDNSPREKLFF. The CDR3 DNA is TGCGCCAGCAGCCAAGACAACAGTCCCAGGGAAAAACTGTTTTTT.

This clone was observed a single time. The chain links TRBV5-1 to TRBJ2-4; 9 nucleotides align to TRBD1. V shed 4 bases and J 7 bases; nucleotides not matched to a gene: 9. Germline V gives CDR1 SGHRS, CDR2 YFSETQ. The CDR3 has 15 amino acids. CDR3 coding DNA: TGCGCCAGCAGCCTTACCGGGACAGGGATCAACATTCAGTACTTC. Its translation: CASSLTGTGINIQYF.

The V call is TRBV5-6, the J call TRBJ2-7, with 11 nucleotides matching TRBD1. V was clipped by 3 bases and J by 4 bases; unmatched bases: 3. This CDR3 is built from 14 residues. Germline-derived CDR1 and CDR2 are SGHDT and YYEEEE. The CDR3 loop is CASSWDRGTYEQYF. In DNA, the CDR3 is TGTGCCAGCAGCTGGGACAGGGGGACATACGAGCAGTACTTC.